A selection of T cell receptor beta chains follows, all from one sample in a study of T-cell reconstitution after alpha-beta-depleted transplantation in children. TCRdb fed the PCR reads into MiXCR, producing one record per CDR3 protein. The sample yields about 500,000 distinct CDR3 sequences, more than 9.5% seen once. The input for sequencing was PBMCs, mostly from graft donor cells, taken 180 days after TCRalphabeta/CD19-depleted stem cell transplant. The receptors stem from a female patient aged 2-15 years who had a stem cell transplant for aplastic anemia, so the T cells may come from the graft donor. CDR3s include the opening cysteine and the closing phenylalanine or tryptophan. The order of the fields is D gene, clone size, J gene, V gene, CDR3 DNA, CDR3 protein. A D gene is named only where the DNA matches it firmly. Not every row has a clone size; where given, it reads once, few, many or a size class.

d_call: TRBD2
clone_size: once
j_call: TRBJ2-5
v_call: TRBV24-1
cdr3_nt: TGTGCCACCAGTGATTTTGGGCGGGAGGGAGTAGAGACCCAGTACTTC
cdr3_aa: CATSDFGREGVETQYF

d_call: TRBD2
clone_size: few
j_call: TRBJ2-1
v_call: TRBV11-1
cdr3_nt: TGTGCCAGCAGCCCAATCGGGTCTAGCGGGAGGGAGTCCTACAATGAGCAGTTCTTC
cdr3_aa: CASSPIGSSGRESYNEQFF

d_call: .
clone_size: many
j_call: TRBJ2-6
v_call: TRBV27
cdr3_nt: TGTGCCAGCAGTTTTATCCCTGGGGCCAACGTCCTGACTTTC
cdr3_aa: CASSFIPGANVLTF

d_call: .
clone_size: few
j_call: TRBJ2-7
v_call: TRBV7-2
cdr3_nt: TGTGCCAGCAGCTTTGGGATGTGGGGGAACTCCTACGAGCAGTACTTC
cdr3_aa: CASSFGMWGNSYEQYF

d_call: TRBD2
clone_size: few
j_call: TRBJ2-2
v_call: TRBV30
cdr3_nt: TGTGCCTCTCAGCGGGAGGGCGGCGGGGAGCTGTTTTTT
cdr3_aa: CASQREGGGELFF

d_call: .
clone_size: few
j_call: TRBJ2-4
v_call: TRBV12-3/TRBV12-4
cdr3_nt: TGTGCCAGCAGTTTAGCGCTTGCCGGTCTAGCCAAAAACATTCAGTACTTC
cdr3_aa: CASSLALAGLAKNIQYF

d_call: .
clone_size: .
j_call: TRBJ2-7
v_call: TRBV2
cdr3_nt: TGTGCCAGCAGTGCCCGGGACACCTACGAGCAGTACTTC
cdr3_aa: CASSARDTYEQYF

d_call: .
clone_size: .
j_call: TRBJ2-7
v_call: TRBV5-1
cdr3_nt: TGCGCCAGCAGCTTGGAGGGGGGTTTGTACGAGCAGTACTTC
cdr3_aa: CASSLEGGLYEQYF

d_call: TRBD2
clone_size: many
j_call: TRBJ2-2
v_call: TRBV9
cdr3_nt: TGTGCCAGCAGCCCCCGCACTAGCGGGAGGGCCCCCGACACCGGGGAGCTGTTTTTT
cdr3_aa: CASSPRTSGRAPDTGELFF

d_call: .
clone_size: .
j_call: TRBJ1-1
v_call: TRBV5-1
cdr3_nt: TGCGCCAGCAGCTTGGAGGGACTTAAGAACACTGAAGCTTTCTTT
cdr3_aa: CASSLEGLKNTEAFF

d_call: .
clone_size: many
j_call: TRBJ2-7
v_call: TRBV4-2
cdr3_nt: TGTGCCAGCAGCCAAGATTCGGATTGGGCCAGTGAGGTCGAGCAGTACTTC
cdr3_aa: CASSQDSDWASEVEQYF

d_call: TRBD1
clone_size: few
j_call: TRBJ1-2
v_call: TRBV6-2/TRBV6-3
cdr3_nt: TGTGCCAGCACCAGGACAGGGCGCCCCCTTGGCTACACCTTC
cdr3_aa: CASTRTGRPLGYTF

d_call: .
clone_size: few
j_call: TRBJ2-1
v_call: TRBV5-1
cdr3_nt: TGCGCCAGCAGGATCTCCTACAATGAGCAGTTCTTC
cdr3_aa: CASRISYNEQFF

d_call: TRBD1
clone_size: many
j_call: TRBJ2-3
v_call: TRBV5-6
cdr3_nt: TGTGCCAGCAGCTTTCCGGGACAGGGGTTAAGCACAGATACGCAGTATTTT
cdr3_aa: CASSFPGQGLSTDTQYF

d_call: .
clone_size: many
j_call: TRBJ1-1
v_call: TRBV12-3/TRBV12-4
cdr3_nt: TGTGCCAGCAAGTCCTCCTCGGACAGACCTGAAGCTTTCTTT
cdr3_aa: CASKSSSDRPEAFF

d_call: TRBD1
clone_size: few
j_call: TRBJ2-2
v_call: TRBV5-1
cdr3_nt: TGCGCCAGCAGCTTGGGCAGGGGGCTCAACACCGGGGAGCTGTTTTTT
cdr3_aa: CASSLGRGLNTGELFF

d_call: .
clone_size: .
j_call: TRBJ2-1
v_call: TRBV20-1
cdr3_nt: TGCAGTGCTAGTTCTAGGGTCTACAATGAGCAGTTCTTC
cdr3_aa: CSASSRVYNEQFF

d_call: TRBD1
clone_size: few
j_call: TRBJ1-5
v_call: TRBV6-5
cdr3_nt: TGTGCCAGCAGTACTGGACAGGGGGCGGCTCAGCCCCAGCATTTT
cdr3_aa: CASSTGQGAAQPQHF

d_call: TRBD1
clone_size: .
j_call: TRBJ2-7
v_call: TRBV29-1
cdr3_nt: TGCAGCGTTGAGTTCGGGCAGGGGGCGAGCGAGCAGTACTTC
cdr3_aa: CSVEFGQGASEQYF

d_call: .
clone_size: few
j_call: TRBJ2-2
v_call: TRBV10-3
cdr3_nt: TGTGCCATCAGTGATTGGGGGGAGCTGTTTTTT
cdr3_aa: CAISDWGELFF

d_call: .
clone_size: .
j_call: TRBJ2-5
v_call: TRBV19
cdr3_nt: TGTGCCAGCACCACAGACCAAGAAGAGACCCAGTACTTC
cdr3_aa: CASTTDQEETQYF

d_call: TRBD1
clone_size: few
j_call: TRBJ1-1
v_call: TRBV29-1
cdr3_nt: TGCAGCGTTACTAAGGGGGCGGACACTGAAGCTTTCTTT
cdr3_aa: CSVTKGADTEAFF

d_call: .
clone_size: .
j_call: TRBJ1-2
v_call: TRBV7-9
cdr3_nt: TGTGCCAGCAGCCATGCGGCGGGTAATGGCTACACCTTC
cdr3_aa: CASSHAAGNGYTF

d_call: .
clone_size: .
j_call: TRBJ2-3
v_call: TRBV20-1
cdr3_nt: TGCAGTGCTAGAGCACCTAAACTACAGGATACGCAGTATTTT
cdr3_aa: CSARAPKLQDTQYF

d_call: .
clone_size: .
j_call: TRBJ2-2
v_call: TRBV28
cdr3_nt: TGTGCCAGCAGTTTATTAATTTACGGCCCCGGGGAGCTGTTTTTT
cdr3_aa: CASSLLIYGPGELFF

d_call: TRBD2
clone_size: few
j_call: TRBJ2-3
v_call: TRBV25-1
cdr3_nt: TGTGCCAGTCTGGGAGGGAGGGTGGAGTATTTT
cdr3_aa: CASLGGRVEYF

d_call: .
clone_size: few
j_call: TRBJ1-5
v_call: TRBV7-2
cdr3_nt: TGTGCCAGCAGCTTTGGCTACTATCAGCCCCAGCATTTT
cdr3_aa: CASSFGYYQPQHF

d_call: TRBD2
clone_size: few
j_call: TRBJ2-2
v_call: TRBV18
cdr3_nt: TGTGCCAGCTCACCAAGACTAGCGGCCACCGGGGAGCTGTTTTTT
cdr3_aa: CASSPRLAATGELFF